The clone carrying this TCR beta chain was counted at least ten times. These data come from a study of neurological immune-mediated disorders. The V and J ends lost 1 base and 4 bases, in that order; junction bases with no gene match: 5. The CDR3 totals 16 residues. Germline-derived CDR1 and CDR2 are KGHSH and LQKENI. Time point here: longitudinal time-point 3. From the 5' RACE reads, TCRdb called clonotypes with MiXCR, one entry per CDR3 protein. The repertoire holds tens of thousands of distinct CDR3 sequences, with 3.5% to 4.5% as singletons. This chain uses TRBV18 with TRBJ1-4; 8 positions match TRBD1. Material: PBMCs. This clonotype was obtained from a woman between 55 and 75 years old with multiple sclerosis. The CDR3 is CASSPRAGQVNEKLFF. The CDR3 DNA reads as TGTGCCAGCTCACCACGCGCGGGACAGGTTAATGAAAAACTGTTTTTT.